The 8 T cell receptor beta chains below were found in one sample sequenced in a study of post-analysis software for immune sequencing data (dated by TCRdb to 2014 to 2015). Study-wide conclusions, independent of this receptor: About five TRBV segments, including TRBV5-6, TRBV5-1 and TRBV20-1, were significantly more frequent in patients than controls.

The receptor library was made with PCR. Sequencing relied on an Illumina HiSeq 2500. To reduce PCR and sequencing biases, unique molecular identifiers were built into the TCR beta cDNA libraries. TCRdb's own reprocessing of the public reads used fastp at Q25 and MiXCR and kept productive beta chains. Entries that share a CDR3 protein sequence are merged under the most common genes and DNA. A total of 450,000 to 700,000 distinct CDR3 sequences appear in this sample, roughly 46% of them only once. The ten largest clones capture about 1.5% of the sample. No antigen is known for these receptors. Material for sequencing was blood. These receptors all stem from a girl under 18 with multiple sclerosis.

V gene TRBV12-3 or TRBV12-4 combines with J gene TRBJ2-1, with 7 bases that match TRBD2. V lost 2 bases, J lost 9 bases, and 10 bases stayed unmatched. This CDR3 has 15 amino acids. For the CDR3, the DNA is TGTGCCAGCAGTTTAACCCCGGGACTATCTGGTGAGCAGTTCTTC. It translates to CASSLTPGLSGEQFF.

The V gene is TRBV11-2, the J gene TRBJ2-3; 9 positions agree with TRBD2. In germline, CDR1 is SGHAT, CDR2 FQNNGV. Unmatched junction bases numbered 12, after V lost 5 bases and J lost 6 bases. The CDR3 contains 16 residues. CDR3 DNA sequence: TGTGCCAGCAGCGCCCGACTAGCGGCTCAAGGGGATACGCAGTATTTT. It translates to CASSARLAAQGDTQYF.

In this sample, this clonotype turned up a few times. The chain is built from TRBV7-9 and TRBJ1-5; the match to TRBD1 covers 10 bases. The J segment lost 9 bases and the V segment lost 0 bases, leaving 5 bases of the junction unmatched. The CDR3 is 15 amino acids. Germline CDR1 is SEHNR and CDR2 is FQNEAQ (reference sequence). CDR3 coding DNA: TGTGCCAGCAGCTTAGCGCGGGACAGGGGTGGGCCCCAGCATTTT. Protein: CASSLARDRGGPQHF.

This clonotype was counted a few times. The CDR3 sequence: CASSDHFSTEAFF. The CDR3 DNA sequence: TGTGCCAGCAGCGACCATTTTTCGACTGAAGCTTTCTTT. V usage is TRBV3-1 and J usage is TRBJ1-1; D not certain. Trimming pared 5 bases from V and 5 bases from J, leaving 12 bases between. The CDR3 is 13 amino acids. CDR1 is LGHDT and CDR2 is YNNKEL in the germline V gene (reference sequence). The entire variable domain, with the rest obtained from reference TRBV3-1 and TRBJ1-1, is as follows: DTAVSQTPKYLVTQMGNDKSIKCEQNLGHDTMYWYKQDSKKFLKIMFSYNNKELIINETVPNRFSPKSPDKAHLNLHINSLELGDSAVYFCASSDHFSTEAFFGQGTRLTVV.

The V call is TRBV6-6, the J call TRBJ1-2; D unclear. V was pared by 0 bases and J by 3 bases, with 8 bases between. The CDR3 contains 14 residues. In germline, CDR1 is MNHNY, CDR2 SVGAGI (reference sequence). CDR3 protein: CASSYSHGDYGYTF. In DNA, the CDR3 is TGTGCCAGCAGTTACTCACACGGGGACTATGGCTACACCTTC.

The chain carries TRBV20-1 and TRBJ2-1; 13 bases line up with TRBD2. V gave up 5 bases and J gave up 6 bases; unmatched junction bases: 7. Germline V gene lookup returns CDR1 DFQATT and CDR2 SNEGSKA (reference sequence). The CDR3 contains 15 residues. Written as DNA, the CDR3 is TGCAGTGCTTGGGGGGGACTAGCGGGGCGCAATGAGCAGTTCTTC. This encodes CSAWGGLAGRNEQFF.

The chain uses TRBV12-3 or TRBV12-4 and TRBJ2-2; D is unresolved. The CDR3 contains 15 residues. Trimming shortened V by 6 bases and J by 0 bases, and 11 bases separated the two germline ends. CDR3 protein: CASRYGRANTGELFF. Written as DNA, the CDR3 is TGTGCCAGCAGATACGGACGGGCGAACACCGGGGAGCTGTTTTTT.

The chain has TRBV5-1 and TRBJ2-5; D possibly uses TRBD1 or TRBD2 (6 bases each). Deletions cut 4 bases from V and 5 bases from J, with 12 bases between. From germline, CDR1 is SGHRS and CDR2 YFSETQ. The CDR3 sequence is 13 residues long. The CDR3: CASSPGEAETQYF. The DNA for the CDR3 is TGCGCCAGCAGCCCAGGGGAGGCTGAGACCCAGTACTTC.